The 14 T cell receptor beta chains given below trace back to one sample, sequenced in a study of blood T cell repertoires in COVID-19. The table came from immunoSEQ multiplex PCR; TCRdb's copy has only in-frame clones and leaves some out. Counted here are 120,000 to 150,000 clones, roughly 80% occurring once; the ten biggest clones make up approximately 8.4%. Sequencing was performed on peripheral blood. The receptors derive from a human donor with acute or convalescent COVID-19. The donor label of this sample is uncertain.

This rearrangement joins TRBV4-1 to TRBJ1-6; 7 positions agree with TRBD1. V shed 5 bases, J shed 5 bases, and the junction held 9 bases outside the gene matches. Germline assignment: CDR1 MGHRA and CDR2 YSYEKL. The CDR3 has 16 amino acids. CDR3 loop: CASSSHRGEDNSPLHF. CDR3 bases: TGCGCCAGCAGCAGTCACAGGGGTGAGGATAATTCACCCCTCCACTTT.

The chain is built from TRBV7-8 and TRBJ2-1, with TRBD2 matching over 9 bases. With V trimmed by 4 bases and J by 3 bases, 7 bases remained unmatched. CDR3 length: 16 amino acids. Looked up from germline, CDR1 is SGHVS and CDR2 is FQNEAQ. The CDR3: CASSSAGGLNYNEQFF. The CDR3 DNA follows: TGTGCCAGCAGCTCAGCGGGGGGTCTCAACTACAATGAGCAGTTCTTC. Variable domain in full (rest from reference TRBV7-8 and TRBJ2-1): GAGVSQSPRYKVAKRGQDVALRCDPISGHVSLFWYQQALGQGPEFLTYFQNEAQLDKSGLPSDRFFAERPEGSVSTLKIQRTQQEDSAVYLCASSSAGGLNYNEQFFGPGTRLTVL.

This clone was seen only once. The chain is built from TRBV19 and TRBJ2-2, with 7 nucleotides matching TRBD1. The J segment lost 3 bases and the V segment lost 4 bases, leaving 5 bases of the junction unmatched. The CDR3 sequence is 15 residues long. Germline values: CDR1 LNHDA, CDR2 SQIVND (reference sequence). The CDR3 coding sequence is TGTGCCAGTAGTAAGCTCCAGGGGGACACCGGGGAGCTGTTTTTT. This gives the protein CASSKLQGDTGELFF.

The CDR3 DNA follows: TGTGCCAGCAGCCAATCGGGGAGGGAAGCTTTCTTT. It codes for CASSQSGREAFF. The chain carries TRBV3-1 (or the pseudogene TRBV3-2) and TRBJ1-1; D uncertain. Germline loops: CDR1 LGHDT, CDR2 YNNKEL (reference sequence). This CDR3 has 12 residues. V lost 2 bases and J 8 bases, leaving 9 bases between the germline ends.

This chain's CDR3 is CASSIHQGKGAGANVLTF. The CDR3 DNA reads TGTGCCAGTAGTATACATCAGGGGAAAGGGGCTGGGGCCAACGTCCTGACTTTC. The rearrangement links TRBV19 to TRBJ2-6, with a weak D call TRBD1 (6 bases). V lost 2 bases, J lost 2 bases, and 16 bases lay in between. The V gene's germline CDR1 is LNHDA and CDR2 SQIVND (reference sequence). This CDR3 is built from 18 residues.

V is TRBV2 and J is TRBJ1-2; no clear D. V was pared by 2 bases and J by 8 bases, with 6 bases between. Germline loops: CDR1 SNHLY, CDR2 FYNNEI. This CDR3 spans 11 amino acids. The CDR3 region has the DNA TGTGCCAGCAGTGAAAATGGCGGCTACACCTTC. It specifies CASSENGGYTF. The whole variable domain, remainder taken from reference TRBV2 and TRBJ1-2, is EPEVTQTPSHQVTQMGQEVILRCVPISNHLYFYWYRQILGQKVEFLVSFYNNEISEKSEIFDDQFSVERPDGSNFTLKIRSTKLEDSAMYFCASSENGGYTFGSGTRLTVV.

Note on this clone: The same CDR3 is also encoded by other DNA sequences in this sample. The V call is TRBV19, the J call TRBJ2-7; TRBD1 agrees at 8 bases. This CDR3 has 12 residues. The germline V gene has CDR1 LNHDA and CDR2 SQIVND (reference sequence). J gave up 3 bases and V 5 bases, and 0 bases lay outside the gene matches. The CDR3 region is CASSDRGYEQYF. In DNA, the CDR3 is TGTGCCAGTAGTGACAGGGGCTACGAGCAGTACTTC.

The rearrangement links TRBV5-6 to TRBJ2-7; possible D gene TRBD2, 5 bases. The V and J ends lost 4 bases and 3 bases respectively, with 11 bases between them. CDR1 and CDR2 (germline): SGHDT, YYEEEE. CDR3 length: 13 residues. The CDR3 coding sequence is TGTGCCAGCAGCGCCGGACTTAACTACGAGCAGTACGTC. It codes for CASSAGLNYEQYV.

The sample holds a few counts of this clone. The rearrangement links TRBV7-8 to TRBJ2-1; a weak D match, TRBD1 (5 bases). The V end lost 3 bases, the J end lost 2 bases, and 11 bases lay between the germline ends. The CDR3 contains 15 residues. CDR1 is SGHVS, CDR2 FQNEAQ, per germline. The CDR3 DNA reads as TGTGCCAGCAGCTTTCGTAAAGGGGCCTACAATGAGCAGTTCTTC. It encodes CASSFRKGAYNEQFF.

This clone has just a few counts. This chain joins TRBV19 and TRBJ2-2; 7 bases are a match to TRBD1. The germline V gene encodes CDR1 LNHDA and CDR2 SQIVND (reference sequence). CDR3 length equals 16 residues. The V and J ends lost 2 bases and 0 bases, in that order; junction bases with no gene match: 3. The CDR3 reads CASSIMGTANTGELFF. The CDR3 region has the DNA TGTGCCAGTAGTATAATGGGGACAGCGAACACCGGGGAGCTGTTTTTT.

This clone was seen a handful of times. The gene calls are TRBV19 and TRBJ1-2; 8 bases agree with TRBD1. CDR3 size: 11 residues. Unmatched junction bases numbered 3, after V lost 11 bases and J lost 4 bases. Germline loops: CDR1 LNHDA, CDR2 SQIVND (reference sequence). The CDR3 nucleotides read TGTGCCGGCACAGGGGGCTATGGCTACACCTTC. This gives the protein CAGTGGYGYTF.

In nucleotides, the CDR3 is TGTGCCAGTAGTGCTGGGACATACATGAACACTGAAGCTTTCTTT. It is translated as CASSAGTYMNTEAFF. V gene TRBV19 combines with J gene TRBJ1-1, with a possible D match to TRBD1 (6 bases). The V end was cut by 5 bases, the J end by 0 bases, with 13 bases between. Germline values: CDR1 LNHDA, CDR2 SQIVND (reference sequence). The CDR3 sequence is 15 residues long.

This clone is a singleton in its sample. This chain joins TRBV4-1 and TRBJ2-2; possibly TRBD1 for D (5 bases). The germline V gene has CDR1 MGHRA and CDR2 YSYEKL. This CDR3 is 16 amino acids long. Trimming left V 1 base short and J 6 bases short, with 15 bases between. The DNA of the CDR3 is TGCGCCAGCAGCCAAGCCCTGACAGAGTGGCCCGGGGAGCTGTTTTTT. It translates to CASSQALTEWPGELFF.

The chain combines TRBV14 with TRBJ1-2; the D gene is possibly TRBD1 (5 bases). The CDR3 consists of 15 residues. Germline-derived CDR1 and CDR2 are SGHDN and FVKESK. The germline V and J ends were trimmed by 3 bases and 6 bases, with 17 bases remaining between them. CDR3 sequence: CASSHRNLGTDGYTF. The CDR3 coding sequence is TGTGCCAGCAGCCACCGAAATCTAGGGACTGATGGCTACACCTTC.